This is a list of T cell receptor beta chains from one sample in a study of T cell clonotyping in hematopoietic cell transplantation. Method: immunoSEQ multiplex PCR; TCRdb's copy keeps in-frame clones and lacks some. The sample contains about 20,000 clones, around 90% of which appear only once. Material: peripheral blood mononuclear cells, obtained before stem cell transplant. The receptors here all came from a man between 18 and 35 years old with biphenotypic leukemia. Some clones in this sample may be carry-over from other donors' samples. Both conserved end residues are part of each CDR3. Each record gives: clone size, D gene, V gene, J gene, CDR3 DNA, CDR3 protein. A D gene is named only where the DNA matches it firmly. Size tells how often a clone was seen (once, few, many) or the class of an expanded clone, and some rows leave it out.

>.|TRBD2|TRBV27|TRBJ2-2
TGTGCCAGCAGCTTCGGGACTAGCGGCACCGGGGAGCTGTTTTTT
CASSFGTSGTGELFF
>.|.|TRBV6-1|TRBJ1-1
TGTGCCGGCGGGGACTGGGGAGCTGAAGCTTTCTTT
CAGGDWGAEAFF
>.|TRBD2|TRBV2|TRBJ2-5
TGTGCCAGCAGTGATGGCGGGGGGGCGACAGAGACCCAGTACTTC
CASSDGGGATETQYF
>.|.|TRBV7-9|TRBJ2-2
TGTGCCAGCAGCTTAGGGACTTCGAACACCGGGGAGCTGTTTTTT
CASSLGTSNTGELFF
>.|.|TRBV29-1|TRBJ2-1
TGCAGCTTCCGTTACAATGAGCAGTTCTTC
CSFRYNEQFF
>once|.|TRBV5-4|TRBJ2-7
TGTGCCAGCAGCTTGGCTCCATGGCGAAGGGGCTGGGAGCAGTACTTC
CASSLAPWRRGWEQYF
>.|TRBD1|TRBV10-2|TRBJ2-7
TGCGCCAGCCTAAACCTTTTCCGGGACAGGGGCTCCTACGAGCAGTACTTC
CASLNLFRDRGSYEQYF
>.|.|TRBV5-1|TRBJ2-1
TGCGCCAGCAGCTTGCTGCCGAACAATGAGCAGTTCTTC
CASSLLPNNEQFF
>.|.|TRBV5-1|TRBJ2-5
TGCGCCAGCAGCCCGGGAGAGACCCAGTACTTC
CASSPGETQYF
>.|.|TRBV4-2|TRBJ2-1
TGTGCCAGCAGCACCCTTGAAAATGAGCAGTTCTTC
CASSTLENEQFF
>.|.|TRBV2|TRBJ2-3
TGTGCCAGCAGTGAAGCGCACCCAGATACGCAGTATTTT
CASSEAHPDTQYF
>.|.|TRBV6-5|TRBJ2-3
TGTGCCAGCAGTTACTTCGGCACAGATACGCAGTATTTT
CASSYFGTDTQYF
>.|TRBD2|TRBV27|TRBJ2-7
TGTGCCAGCAGTTTCTTGGCGGGAGAGTGGTACGAGCAGTACTTC
CASSFLAGEWYEQYF
>.|.|TRBV5-6|TRBJ2-7
TGTGCCAGCAGCCCTCAAGACGGACAGCCCTACGAGCAGTACTTC
CASSPQDGQPYEQYF
>few|TRBD1|TRBV7-9|TRBJ1-2
TGTGCCAGCAGCTTGACAGGGCCCGGCTACACCTTC
CASSLTGPGYTF
>.|.|TRBV4-1|TRBJ1-1
TGCGCCAGCAGCCTGCCCAGGGGGAACACTGAAGCTTTCTTT
CASSLPRGNTEAFF
>.|.|TRBV6-6|TRBJ1-2
TGTGCCAGCAGTTACTGGGGTGACTATGGCTACACCTTC
CASSYWGDYGYTF